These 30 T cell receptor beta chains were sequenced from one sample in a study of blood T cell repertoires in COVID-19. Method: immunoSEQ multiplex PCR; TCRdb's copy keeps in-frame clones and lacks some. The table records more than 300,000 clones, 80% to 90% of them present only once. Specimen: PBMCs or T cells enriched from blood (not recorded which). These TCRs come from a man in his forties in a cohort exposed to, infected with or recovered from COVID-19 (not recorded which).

The CDR3 DNA sequence: TGTGCCATCAGAAGGGACAGGCAGGCCTACGAGCAGTACTTC. This gives the protein CAIRRDRQAYEQYF. The chain has TRBV10-3 and TRBJ2-7; TRBD1 aligns across 8 bases. The V and J ends lost 6 bases and 2 bases, in that order; junction bases with no gene match: 6. The germline V gene has CDR1 ENHRY and CDR2 SYGVKD. The CDR3 totals 14 residues.

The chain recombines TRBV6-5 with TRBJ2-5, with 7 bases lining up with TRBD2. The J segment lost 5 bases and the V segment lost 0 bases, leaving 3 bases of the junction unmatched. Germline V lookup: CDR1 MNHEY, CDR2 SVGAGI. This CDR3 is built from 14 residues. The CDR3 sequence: CASSYSTGRETQYF. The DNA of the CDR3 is TGTGCCAGCAGTTACTCGACCGGGAGGGAGACCCAGTACTTC.

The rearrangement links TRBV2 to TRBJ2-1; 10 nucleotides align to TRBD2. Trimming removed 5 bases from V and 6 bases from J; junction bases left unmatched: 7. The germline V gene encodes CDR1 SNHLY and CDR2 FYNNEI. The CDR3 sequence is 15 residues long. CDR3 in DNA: TGTGCCAGCAGTCTCGGACTAGCGGTTTCCAATGAGCAGTTCTTC. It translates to CASSLGLAVSNEQFF.

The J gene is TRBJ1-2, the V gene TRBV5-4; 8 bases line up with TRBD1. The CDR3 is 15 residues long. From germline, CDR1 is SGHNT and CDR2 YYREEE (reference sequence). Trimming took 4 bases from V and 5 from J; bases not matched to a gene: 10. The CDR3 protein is CASSEMTGVGYGYTF. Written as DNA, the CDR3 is TGTGCCAGCAGCGAAATGACAGGGGTCGGGTATGGCTACACCTTC.

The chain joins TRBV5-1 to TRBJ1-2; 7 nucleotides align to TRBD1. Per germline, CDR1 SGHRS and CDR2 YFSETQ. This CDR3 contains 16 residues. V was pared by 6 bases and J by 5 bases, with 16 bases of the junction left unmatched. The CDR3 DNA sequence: TGCGCCAGCACCTACGCGGCGGGCGACAGGGCTTATGGCTACACCTTC. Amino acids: CASTYAAGDRAYGYTF.

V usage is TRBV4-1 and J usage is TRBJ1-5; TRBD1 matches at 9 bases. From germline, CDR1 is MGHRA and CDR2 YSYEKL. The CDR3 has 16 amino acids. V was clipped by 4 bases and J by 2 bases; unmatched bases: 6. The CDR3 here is CASSPATGGRNQPQHF. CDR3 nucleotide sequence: TGCGCCAGCAGCCCAGCGACAGGGGGTCGCAATCAGCCCCAGCATTTT.

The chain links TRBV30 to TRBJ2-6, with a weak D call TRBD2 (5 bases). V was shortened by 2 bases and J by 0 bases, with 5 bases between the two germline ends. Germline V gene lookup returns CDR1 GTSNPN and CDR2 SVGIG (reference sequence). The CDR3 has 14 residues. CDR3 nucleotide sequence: TGTGCCTGGAGTACTAGCTCTGGGGCCAACGTCCTGACTTTC. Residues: CAWSTSSGANVLTF. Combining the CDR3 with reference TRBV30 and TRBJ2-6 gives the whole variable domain SQTIHQWPATLVQPVGSPLSLECTVEGTSNPNLYWYRQAAGRGLQLLFYSVGIGQISSEVPQNLSASRPQDRQFILSSKKLLLSDSGFYLCAWSTSSGANVLTFGAGSRLTVL.

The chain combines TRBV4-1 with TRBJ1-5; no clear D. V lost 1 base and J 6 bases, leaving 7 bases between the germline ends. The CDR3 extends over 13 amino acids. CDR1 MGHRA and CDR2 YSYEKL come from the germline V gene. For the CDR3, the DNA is TGCGCCAGCAGCCAAGTCGGTGGTCAGCCCCAGCATTTT. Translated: CASSQVGGQPQHF.

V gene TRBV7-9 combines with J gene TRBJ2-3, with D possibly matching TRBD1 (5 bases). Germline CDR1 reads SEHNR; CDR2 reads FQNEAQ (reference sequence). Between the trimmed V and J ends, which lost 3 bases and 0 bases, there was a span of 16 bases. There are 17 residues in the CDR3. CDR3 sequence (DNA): TGTGCCAGCAGCTTGGGGCAGGGTGTACTGAGCACAGATACGCAGTATTTT. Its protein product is CASSLGQGVLSTDTQYF.

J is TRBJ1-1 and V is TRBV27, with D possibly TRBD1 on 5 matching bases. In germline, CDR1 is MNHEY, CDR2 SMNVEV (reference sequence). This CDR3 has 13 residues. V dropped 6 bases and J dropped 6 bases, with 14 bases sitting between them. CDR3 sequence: CASRLQGNSEAFF. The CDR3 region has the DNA TGTGCCAGCAGACTCCAGGGAAACTCTGAAGCTTTCTTT.

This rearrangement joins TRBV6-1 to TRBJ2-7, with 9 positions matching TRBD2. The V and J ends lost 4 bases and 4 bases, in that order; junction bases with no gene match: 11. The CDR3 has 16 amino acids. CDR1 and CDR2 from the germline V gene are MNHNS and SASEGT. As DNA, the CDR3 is TGTGCCAGCAGTGGGGTTAGTAGCGGGGGAGGATACGAGCAGTACTTC. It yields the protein CASSGVSSGGGYEQYF.

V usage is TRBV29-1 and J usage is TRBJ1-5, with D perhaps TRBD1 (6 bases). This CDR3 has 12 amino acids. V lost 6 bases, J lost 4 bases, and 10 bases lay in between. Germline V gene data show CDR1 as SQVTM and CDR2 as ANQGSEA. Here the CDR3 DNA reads TGCAGCGTGGGGGACATTAATCAGCCCCAGCATTTT. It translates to CSVGDINQPQHF.

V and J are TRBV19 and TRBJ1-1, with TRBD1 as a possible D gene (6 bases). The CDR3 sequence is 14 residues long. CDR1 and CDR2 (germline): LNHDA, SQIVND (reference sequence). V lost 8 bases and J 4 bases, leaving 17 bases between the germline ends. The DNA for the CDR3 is TGTGCCAGTTCGCGCAGGGGCAGGACCACTGAAGCTTTCTTT. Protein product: CASSRRGRTTEAFF.

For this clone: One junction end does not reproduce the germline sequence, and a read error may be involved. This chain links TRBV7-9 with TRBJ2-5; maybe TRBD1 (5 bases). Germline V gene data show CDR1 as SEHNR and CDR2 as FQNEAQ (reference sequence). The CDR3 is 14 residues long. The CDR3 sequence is CASSLVEGQGTQYF. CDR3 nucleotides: TGTGCCAGCAGCTTAGTTGAAGGACAAGGGACCCAGTACTTC.

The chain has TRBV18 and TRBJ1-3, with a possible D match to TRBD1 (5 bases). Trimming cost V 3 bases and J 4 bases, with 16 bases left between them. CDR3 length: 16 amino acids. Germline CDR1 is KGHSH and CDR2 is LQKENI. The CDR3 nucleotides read TGTGCCAGCTCACCCGGAAGACGGGGACTGGGAAACACCATATATTTT. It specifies CASSPGRRGLGNTIYF.

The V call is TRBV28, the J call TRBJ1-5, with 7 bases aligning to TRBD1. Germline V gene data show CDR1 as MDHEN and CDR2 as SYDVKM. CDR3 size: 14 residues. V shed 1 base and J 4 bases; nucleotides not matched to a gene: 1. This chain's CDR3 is CASSLLQGNQPQHF. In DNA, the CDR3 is TGTGCCAGCAGTTTATTACAGGGGAATCAGCCCCAGCATTTT.

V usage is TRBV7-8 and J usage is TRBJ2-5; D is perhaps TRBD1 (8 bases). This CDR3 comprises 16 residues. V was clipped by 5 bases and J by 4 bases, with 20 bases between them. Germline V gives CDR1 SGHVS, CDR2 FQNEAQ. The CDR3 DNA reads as TGTGCCAGCAGCCTCGACAGGGGAGGGTCAAGAGAGACCCAGTACTTC. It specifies CASSLDRGGSRETQYF. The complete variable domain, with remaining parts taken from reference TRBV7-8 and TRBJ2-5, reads GAGVSQSPRYKVAKRGQDVALRCDPISGHVSLFWYQQALGQGPEFLTYFQNEAQLDKSGLPSDRFFAERPEGSVSTLKIQRTQQEDSAVYLCASSLDRGGSRETQYFGPGTRLLVL.

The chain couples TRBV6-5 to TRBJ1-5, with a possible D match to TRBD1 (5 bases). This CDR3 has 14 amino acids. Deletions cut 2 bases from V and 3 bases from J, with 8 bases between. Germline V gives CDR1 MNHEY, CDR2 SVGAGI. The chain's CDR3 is CASSYRDYNQPQHF. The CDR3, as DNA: TGTGCCAGCAGTTACCGGGACTACAATCAGCCCCAGCATTTT.

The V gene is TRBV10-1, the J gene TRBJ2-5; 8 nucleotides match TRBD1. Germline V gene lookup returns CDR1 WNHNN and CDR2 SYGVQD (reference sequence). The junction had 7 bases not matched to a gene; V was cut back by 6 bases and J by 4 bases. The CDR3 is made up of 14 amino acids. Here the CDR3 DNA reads TGCGCCAGCAGCGCGGGACAGGAGGTAGAGACCCAGTACTTC. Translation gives CASSAGQEVETQYF.

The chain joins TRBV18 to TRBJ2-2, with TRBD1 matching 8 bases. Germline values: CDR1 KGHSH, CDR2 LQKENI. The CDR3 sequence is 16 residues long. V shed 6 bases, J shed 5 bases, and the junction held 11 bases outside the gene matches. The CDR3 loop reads CASSPNTGGYTGELFF. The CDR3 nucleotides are TGTGCCAGCTCTCCCAACACAGGGGGATATACCGGGGAGCTGTTTTTT. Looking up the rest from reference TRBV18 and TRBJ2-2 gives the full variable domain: NAGVMQNPRHLVRRRGQEARLRCSPMKGHSHVYWYRQLPEEGLKFMVYLQKENIIDESGMPKERFSAEFPKEGPSILRIQQVVRGDSAAYFCASSPNTGGYTGELFFGEGSRLTVL.

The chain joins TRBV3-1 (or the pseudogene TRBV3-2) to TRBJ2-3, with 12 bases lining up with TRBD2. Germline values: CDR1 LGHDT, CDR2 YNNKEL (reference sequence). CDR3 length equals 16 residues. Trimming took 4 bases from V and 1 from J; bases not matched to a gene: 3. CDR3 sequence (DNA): TGTGCCAGCAGCCCTAGACTAGCGGGAGGCACAGATACGCAGTATTTT. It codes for CASSPRLAGGTDTQYF.

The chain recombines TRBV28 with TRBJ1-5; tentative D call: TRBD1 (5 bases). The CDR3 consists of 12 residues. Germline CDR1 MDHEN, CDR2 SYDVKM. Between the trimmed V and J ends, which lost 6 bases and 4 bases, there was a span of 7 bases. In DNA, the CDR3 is TGTGCCAGCAGAGACAGAAATCAGCCCCAGCATTTT. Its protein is CASRDRNQPQHF.

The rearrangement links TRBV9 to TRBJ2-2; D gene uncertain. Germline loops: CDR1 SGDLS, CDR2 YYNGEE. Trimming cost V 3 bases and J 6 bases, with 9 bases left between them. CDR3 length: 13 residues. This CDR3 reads CASSANTAGELFF. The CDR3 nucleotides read TGTGCCAGCAGCGCCAACACCGCCGGGGAGCTGTTTTTT.

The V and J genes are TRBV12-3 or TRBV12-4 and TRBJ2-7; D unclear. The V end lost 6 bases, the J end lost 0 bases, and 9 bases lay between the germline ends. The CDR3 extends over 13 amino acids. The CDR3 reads CASRSRSSYEQYF. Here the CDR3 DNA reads TGTGCCAGCAGAAGTAGGAGCTCCTACGAGCAGTACTTC.

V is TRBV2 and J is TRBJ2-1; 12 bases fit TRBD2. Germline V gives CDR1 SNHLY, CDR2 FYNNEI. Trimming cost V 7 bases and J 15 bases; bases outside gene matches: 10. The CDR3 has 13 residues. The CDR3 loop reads CASIRTSGNRAFF. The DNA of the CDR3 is TGTGCCAGCATTCGGACTAGCGGGAACCGTGCGTTCTTC.

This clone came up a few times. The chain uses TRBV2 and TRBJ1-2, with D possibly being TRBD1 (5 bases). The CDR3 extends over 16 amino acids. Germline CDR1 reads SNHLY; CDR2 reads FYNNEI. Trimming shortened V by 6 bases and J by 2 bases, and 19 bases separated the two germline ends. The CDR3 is CASSEPFRVGNYGYTF. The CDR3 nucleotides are TGTGCCAGCAGCGAACCTTTCAGGGTTGGGAACTATGGCTACACCTTC.

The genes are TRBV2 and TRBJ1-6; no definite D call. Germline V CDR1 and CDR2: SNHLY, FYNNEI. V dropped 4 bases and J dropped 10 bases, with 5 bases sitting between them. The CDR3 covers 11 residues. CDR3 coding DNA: TGTGCCAGCAGTGGTCAATCACCCCTCCACTTT. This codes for CASSGQSPLHF. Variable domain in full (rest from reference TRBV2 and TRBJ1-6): EPEVTQTPSHQVTQMGQEVILRCVPISNHLYFYWYRQILGQKVEFLVSFYNNEISEKSEIFDDQFSVERPDGSNFTLKIRSTKLEDSAMYFCASSGQSPLHFGNGTRLTVT.

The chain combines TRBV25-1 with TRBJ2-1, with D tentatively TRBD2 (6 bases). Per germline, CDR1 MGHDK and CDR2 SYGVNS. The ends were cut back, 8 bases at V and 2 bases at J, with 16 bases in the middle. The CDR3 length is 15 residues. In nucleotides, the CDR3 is TGTGCCAGCCAGCAAGCTGGAGGGCCCTACAATGAGCAGTTCTTC. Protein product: CASQQAGGPYNEQFF.

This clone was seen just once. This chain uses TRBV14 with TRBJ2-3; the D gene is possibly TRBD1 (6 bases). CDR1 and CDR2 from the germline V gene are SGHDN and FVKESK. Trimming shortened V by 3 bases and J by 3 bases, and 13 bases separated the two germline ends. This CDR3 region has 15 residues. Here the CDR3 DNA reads TGTGCCAGCAGCCACCTACAGGGACATACAGATACGCAGTATTTT. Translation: CASSHLQGHTDTQYF.

The CDR3 bases are TGTGCCAGCAGTCCGACAGGGGCCTATAATTCACCCCTCCACTTT. Protein: CASSPTGAYNSPLHF. The chain is built from TRBV2 and TRBJ1-6; TRBD1 matches 8 bases. CDR1 and CDR2 from the germline V gene are SNHLY and FYNNEI. Unmatched junction bases numbered 2, after V lost 5 bases and J lost 2 bases. This CDR3 has 15 residues.